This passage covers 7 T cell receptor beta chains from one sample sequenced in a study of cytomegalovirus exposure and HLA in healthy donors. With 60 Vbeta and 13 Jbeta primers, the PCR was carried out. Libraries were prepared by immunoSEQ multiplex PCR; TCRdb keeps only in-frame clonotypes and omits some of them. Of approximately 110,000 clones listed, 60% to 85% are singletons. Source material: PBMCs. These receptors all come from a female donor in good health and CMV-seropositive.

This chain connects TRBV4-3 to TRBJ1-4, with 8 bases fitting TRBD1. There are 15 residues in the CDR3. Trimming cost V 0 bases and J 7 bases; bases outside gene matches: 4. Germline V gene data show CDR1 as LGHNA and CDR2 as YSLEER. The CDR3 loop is CASSQDDRGGEKLFF. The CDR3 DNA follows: TGCGCCAGCAGCCAAGATGACAGGGGAGGTGAAAAACTGTTTTTT.

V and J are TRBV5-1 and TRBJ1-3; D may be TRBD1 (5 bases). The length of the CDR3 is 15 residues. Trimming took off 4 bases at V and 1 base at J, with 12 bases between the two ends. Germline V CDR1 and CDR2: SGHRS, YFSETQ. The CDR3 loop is CASSTGPESGNTIYF. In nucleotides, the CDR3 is TGCGCCAGCAGCACAGGACCAGAGTCTGGAAACACCATATATTTT. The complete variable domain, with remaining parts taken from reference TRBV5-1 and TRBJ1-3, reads KAGVTQTPRYLIKTRGQQVTLSCSPISGHRSVSWYQQTPGQGLQFLFEYFSETQRNKGNFPGRFSGRQFSNSRSEMNVSTLELGDSALYLCASSTGPESGNTIYFGEGSWLTVV.

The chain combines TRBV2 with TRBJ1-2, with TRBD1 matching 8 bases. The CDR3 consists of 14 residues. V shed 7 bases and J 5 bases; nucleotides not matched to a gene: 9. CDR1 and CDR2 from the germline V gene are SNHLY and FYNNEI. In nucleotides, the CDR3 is TGTGCCAGCAAACCGGGACAGGACTTATATGGCTACACCTTC. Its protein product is CASKPGQDLYGYTF.

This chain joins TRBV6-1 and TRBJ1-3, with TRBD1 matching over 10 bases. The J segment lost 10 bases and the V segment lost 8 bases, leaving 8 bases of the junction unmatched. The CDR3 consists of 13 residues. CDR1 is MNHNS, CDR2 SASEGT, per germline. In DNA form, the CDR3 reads TGTGCCAGCCGAGACAGGGGGCCAAAAACCATATATTTT. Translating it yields CASRDRGPKTIYF.

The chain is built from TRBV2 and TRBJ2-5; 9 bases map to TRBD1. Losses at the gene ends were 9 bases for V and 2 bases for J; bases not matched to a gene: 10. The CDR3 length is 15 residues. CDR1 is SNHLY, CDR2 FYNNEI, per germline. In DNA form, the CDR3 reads TGTGCCAGTAACCAACAGGGGGCTTTTCAAGAGACCCAGTACTTC. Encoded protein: CASNQQGAFQETQYF.

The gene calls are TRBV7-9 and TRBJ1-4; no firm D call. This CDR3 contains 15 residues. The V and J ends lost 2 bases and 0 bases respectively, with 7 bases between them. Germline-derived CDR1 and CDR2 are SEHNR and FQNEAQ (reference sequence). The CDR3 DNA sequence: TGTGCCAGCAGCTTACAAGAGTCAACTAATGAAAAACTGTTTTTT. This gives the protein CASSLQESTNEKLFF.

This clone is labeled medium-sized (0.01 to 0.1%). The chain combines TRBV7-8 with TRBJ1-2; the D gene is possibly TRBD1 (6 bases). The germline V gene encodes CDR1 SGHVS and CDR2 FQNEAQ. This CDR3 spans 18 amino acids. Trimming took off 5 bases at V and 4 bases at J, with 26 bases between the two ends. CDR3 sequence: CASSPAGQSGTRLYGYTF. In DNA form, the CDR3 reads TGTGCCAGCAGCCCCGCCGGGCAATCCGGGACACGACTCTATGGCTACACCTTC.